The clone carrying this T cell receptor (beta chain) was observed a few times. Its target is unknown. The data belong to a study of T cell repertoires in cytomegalovirus infection. Looking at the study overall: Use of recently identified HLA-C-restricted and well-studied HLA-B-restricted CMV epitopes was part of the study. TCR beta signatures that were public indicated CMV infection and matching HLA type. The study's findings and limits: Accumulated public TCR beta family frequency recognized individuals carrying CMV together with the relevant HLA. Clonotype analysis showed dominance of the ex vivo response by HLA-C-restricted CMV-specific TCR beta clonotypes.

Trimming left V 3 bases short and J 6 bases short, with 15 bases between. This CDR3 comprises 15 residues. Germline V gene data show CDR1 as SGHTA and CDR2 as FQGNSA. TCRdb re-called the reads through MiXCR, storing one row per CDR3 protein. In the table there are hundreds of thousands of distinct CDR3 sequences, around a third of which are singletons. The origin of this receptor is a human donor in good health (CMV status not recorded). Some clones in this sample may be carry-over from other donors' samples. This chain connects TRBV7-2 to TRBJ2-1, with D perhaps matching TRBD2 (5 bases). Sequenced material: cultured PBMCs, taken from culture after CMV antigen stimulation. Written as DNA, the CDR3 is TGTGCCAGCAGCTTGGCCGGGATTCGAACCAATGAGCAGTTCTTC. It is translated as CASSLAGIRTNEQFF.